This T cell receptor beta chain is drawn from a study of T cells in Graves' hyperthyroidism and ophthalmopathy. Study-level points and caveats: In blood, most of the thyroid clonotypes expanded above 0.001 were also present.

A single count supports this clonotype. What it recognizes is unknown. Deletions cut 4 bases from V and 7 bases from J, with 23 bases between. Germline assignment: CDR1 SGDLS and CDR2 YYNGEE. This CDR3 region has 17 residues. Researchers amplified the TCR beta CDR3 regions from RNA transcripts. The HTBI primer set served for first-round RT-PCR of the TCR CDR3. MiXCR, applied by TCRdb to the multiplex PCR reads, yields one record per CDR3 protein. The sample has approximately 870,000 distinct CDR3 sequences, roughly 40% seen once. Specimen: blood. This TCR came from a man in his late teens or twenties with Graves' hyperthyroidism. The gene calls are TRBV9 and TRBJ2-2; the D gene is possibly TRBD2 (6 bases). The CDR3 is CASSLAMGLEGGGELFF. In DNA, the CDR3 is TGTGCCAGCAGCTTAGCCATGGGGCTAGAGGGAGGCGGGGAGCTGTTTTTT.